This T cell receptor beta chain was recovered during a study of graft-versus-host responses after intestinal transplantation (dated by TCRdb to the early 2020s). About the full investigation: Multivisceral, liver-intestinal, or isolated intestinal transplants were received by the recipients. The cohort enrolled under 25 intestinal transplant recipients including one retransplant, and a few patients lacking pretransplant specimens were excluded. All recipients received anti-thymocyte globulin induction followed by maintenance tacrolimus and steroids for three to four years. After intestinal transplantation, graft-versus-host and host-versus-graft alloreactive T cell clones were followed in the graft, circulation and bone marrow using bulk TCR-beta CDR3 sequencing. Alloreactive clones were identified by sequencing pre-transplant mixed lymphocyte reaction products and comparing them with unstimulated pre-transplant donor and recipient T cells. Rather than being sequenced by the commercial service, samples from three later patients were sequenced in-house on an Illumina MiSeq and processed with MiXCR. A peak of at least 4% donor T cells among recipient peripheral blood mononuclear cells was the definition used for donor T cell macrochimerism.

Its CDR3 holds 14 amino acids, cysteine through phenylalanine. Only the CDR3 DNA is retained, 42 bases long and in frame from the first base. V is reduced by 4 bases and J by 10 bases, leaving a spacing of 15 bases between them. Reading the germline V gene gives CDR1 SGDLS and CDR2 YYNGEE. After transplant, bone marrow was aspirated from the posterior iliac crest or from another site selected by the physician. Summary of the overall study and its limitations: GvH clones were detected in recipient bone marrow, and some of these GvH clones were observed earlier in ileal mucosa or blood, consistent with an intestinal mucosal origin. Conclusions were limited by the relatively low number and heterogeneity of intestinal transplant patients. In patients with donor T cell macrochimerism, the allografts had high GvH to HvG T cell clonal ratios. Early after transplant, declines in HvG clones were associated with peak levels of circulating GvH clones.

The library was made by the immunoSEQ multiplex PCR assay. High-throughput TCR-beta CDR3 sequencing of genomic DNA from most patients was performed by Adaptive Biotechnologies. The original pipeline was this. TCR sequencing data for 15 to 20 patients were retrieved from Adaptive's ImmunoSEQ software; three other patients were processed with MiXCR and VDJtools. CDR3 nucleotide sequences shared by donor and recipient were removed because the origin of these sequences could not be assigned. To be classed as alloreactive, a clone needed at least 2-fold expansion over unstimulated cells and a minimum CFSE-low frequency of 0.002% (template counts) or 0.001% (read counts). Clones detected in sequenced pre-transplant spleen, lymph node, or MLR CFSE-low populations of the donor or recipient were defined as mappable. The cumulative frequency of alloreactive clones was calculated as a percentage of all sequences, weighted by copy number. TCRdb carries this immuneACCESS record with in-frame sequences only. Its versions omit some clonotypes, under half of them owing to an unresolved V gene in the studies checked, with the rest unexplained. V and J calls and clone size are as listed in that table; D and trimming were resolved from the DNA. The sample includes roughly 70,000 clones, with roughly 92% observed a single time. Jointly, the top ten make up about 6.7% of the sample.

In regard to this clone: No cognate antigen has been identified for it. No base quality values were provided; no much bigger clone lies one nucleotide off.

The sequencing here drew on bone marrow, taken 700 to 750 days after intestinal transplantation. The sequence was obtained from a human patient who received an intestinal transplant, so some T cells may come from the graft donor. The chain links TRBV9 with TRBJ1-6; the D gene cannot be resolved reliably. The nucleotide sequence is given as TGTGCCAGCAGCCCCGAGGGATCTGGATCACCCCTCCACTTT. Its protein is CASSPEGSGSPLHF. Full variable domain (CDR3 extended with the reference TRBV9 and TRBJ1-6 proteins): DSGVTQTPKHLITATGQRVTLRCSPRSGDLSVYWYQQSLDQGLQFLIQYYNGEERAKGNILERFSAQQFPDLHSELNLSSLELGDSALYFCASSPEGSGSPLHFGNGTRLTVT.